The 32 T cell receptor beta chains reported below all come from one sample, sequenced in a study of blood T cell repertoires in COVID-19. Only in-frame clones appear in the TCRdb table, and some are missing; sequencing was by immunoSEQ multiplex PCR. The sample carries 98,000 or so clones, approximately 91% recorded once. Sequencing was done on a sample of peripheral blood. Every receptor here comes from a human donor in a cohort sampled during active COVID-19.

This CDR3 reads CASSYRGGPNTGELFF. CDR3 sequence (DNA): TGTGCCAGCAGTTACCGGGGGGGACCGAACACCGGGGAGCTGTTTTTT. The chain is built from TRBV6-6 and TRBJ2-2; 8 bases are shared with TRBD2. Per germline, CDR1 MNHNY and CDR2 SVGAGI (reference sequence). V was clipped by 2 bases and J by 0 bases; unmatched bases: 2. This CDR3 has 16 amino acids.

This chain links TRBV7-9 with TRBJ1-2; D gene unclear. Germline V gene data show CDR1 as SEHNR and CDR2 as FQNEAQ (reference sequence). The V end lost 5 bases, the J end lost 8 bases, and 18 bases lay between the germline ends. The CDR3 covers 14 residues. The CDR3 nucleotides read TGTGCCAGCAGCCCCTTGTCAGAGGTGTGGGGCTACACCTTC. This translates into CASSPLSEVWGYTF.

V gene TRBV11-1 combines with J gene TRBJ2-2, with D tentatively TRBD1 (7 bases). CDR1 and CDR2 (germline): SGHAT, FQDESV (reference sequence). Trimming removed 8 bases at V and 6 bases at J, with 16 bases between. The CDR3 contains 14 residues. In DNA, the CDR3 is TGTGCCAGCGTCGCGGGACAGTTCTCCGGGGAGCTGTTTTTT. This codes for CASVAGQFSGELFF.

The rearrangement joins TRBV6-2 or TRBV6-3 to TRBJ1-1; no definite D call. The CDR3 has 11 amino acids. Germline CDR1 MNHEY, CDR2 SVGEGT. The germline V and J ends were trimmed by 4 bases and 8 bases, with 8 bases remaining between them. CDR3 nucleotide sequence: TGTGCCAGCAGTTCCTTTGTGGAAGCTTTCTTT. It yields the protein CASSSFVEAFF.

The chain uses TRBV12-3 or TRBV12-4 and TRBJ1-1, with D possibly matching TRBD1 (5 bases). This CDR3 has 12 amino acids. The ends were cut back, 2 bases at V and 7 bases at J, with 8 bases in the middle. This CDR3 reads CASSLRTGEAFF. CDR3 DNA sequence: TGTGCCAGCAGTTTACGCACAGGTGAAGCTTTCTTT.

The gene calls are TRBV7-2 and TRBJ2-1, with 11 bases identical to TRBD1. V was clipped by 4 bases and J by 7 bases; unmatched bases: 12. The V gene's germline CDR1 is SGHTA and CDR2 FQGNSA. The CDR3 runs to 17 residues. CDR3 region: CASSSYPDRGPGNEQFF. CDR3 nucleotide sequence: TGTGCCAGCAGCTCTTACCCGGACAGGGGGCCGGGGAATGAGCAGTTCTTC.

The chain carries TRBV19 and TRBJ1-1, with a possible D match to TRBD1 (5 bases). CDR1 is LNHDA, CDR2 SQIVND, per germline (reference sequence). There are 13 residues in the CDR3. Trimming took off 7 bases at V and 3 bases at J, with 12 bases between the two ends. This chain's CDR3 is CASTTWGDTEAFF. The CDR3, as DNA: TGTGCCAGTACCACGTGGGGGGACACTGAAGCTTTCTTT. Complete variable domain (other parts from reference TRBV19 and TRBJ1-1): DGGITQSPKYLFRKEGQNVTLSCEQNLNHDAMYWYRQDPGQGLRLIYYSQIVNDFQKGDIAEGYSVSREKKESFPLTVTSAQKNPTAFYLCASTTWGDTEAFFGQGTRLTVV.

The genes are TRBV9 and TRBJ2-5; 11 positions match TRBD2. The CDR3 spans 16 residues. Trimming at V came to 2 bases and at J to 3 bases, leaving 6 bases not matched to a gene. Germline values: CDR1 SGDLS, CDR2 YYNGEE. Written as DNA, the CDR3 is TGTGCCAGCAGCGTCCGCCCTAGCGGGGGGAAAGAGACCCAGTACTTC. Protein: CASSVRPSGGKETQYF.

J is TRBJ2-3 and V is TRBV10-3; weak D call: TRBD2 (6 bases). Trimming left V 9 bases short and J 4 bases short, with 17 bases between. This CDR3 is built from 14 residues. Per the germline V gene, CDR1 is ENHRY and CDR2 is SYGVKD. The CDR3 bases are TGTGCCATACAAAAGGGCGGGATGGCAGATACGCAGTATTTT. Its translation is CAIQKGGMADTQYF.

The rearrangement uses TRBV27 and TRBJ2-7, with 8 bases that match TRBD1. The CDR3 contains 15 residues. CDR1 and CDR2 from the germline V gene are MNHEY and SMNVEV (reference sequence). The V segment lost 5 bases and the J segment 5 bases; nucleotides outside the gene matches: 11. CDR3 sequence reads: CASSRPGQVSDEQYF. The DNA for the CDR3 is TGTGCCAGCAGTCGCCCGGGACAGGTGAGCGACGAGCAGTACTTC.

The chain couples TRBV11-3 to TRBJ2-1; D might be TRBD2 (5 bases). Germline values: CDR1 SGHNT, CDR2 YENEEA. V gave up 1 base and J gave up 7 bases, with 14 bases separating them. This CDR3 is 15 amino acids long. The CDR3 sequence is CASSLGIATRNEQFF. In DNA, the CDR3 is TGTGCCAGCAGCTTAGGGATAGCGACTCGGAATGAGCAGTTCTTC.

The gene calls are TRBV30 and TRBJ2-3; no firm D call. V lost 0 bases and J 3 bases, leaving 13 bases between the germline ends. The CDR3 has 15 residues. Germline V gene sequence: CDR1 GTSNPN, CDR2 SVGIG (reference sequence). The CDR3 is CAWSVLIDFTDTQYF. Here the CDR3 DNA reads TGTGCCTGGAGTGTACTCATCGACTTTACAGATACGCAGTATTTT.

This sequence joins TRBV7-3 and TRBJ1-1; D remains ambiguous. The CDR3 extends over 14 amino acids. Looked up from germline, CDR1 is SGHTA and CDR2 is FQGTGA. The V and J ends lost 1 base and 7 bases respectively, with 13 bases between them. The CDR3 loop reads CASSLMLTPVEAFF. In DNA, the CDR3 is TGTGCCAGCAGCTTAATGTTAACGCCAGTTGAAGCTTTCTTT.

The chain links TRBV3-1 (or the pseudogene TRBV3-2) to TRBJ2-7; 9 bases are a match to TRBD2. The V gene's germline CDR1 is LGHDT and CDR2 YNNKEL (reference sequence). Trimming cost V 4 bases and J 5 bases; bases outside gene matches: 15. The CDR3 extends over 17 amino acids. For the CDR3, the DNA is TGTGCCAGCAGCCGAACCGGGGTGGGGACTAGCCCCAACGAGCAGTACTTC. Its translation: CASSRTGVGTSPNEQYF.

The V call is TRBV14, the J call TRBJ2-1; 9 bases fit TRBD2. Trimming cost V 4 bases and J 9 bases; bases outside gene matches: 13. Germline CDR1 SGHDN, CDR2 FVKESK. The CDR3 consists of 16 residues. The CDR3 protein is CASSPLAGLLVAEQFF. Written as DNA, the CDR3 is TGTGCCAGCAGCCCCCTAGCGGGACTCTTAGTCGCTGAGCAGTTCTTC.

The rearrangement joins TRBV29-1 to TRBJ1-2, with 7 bases identical to TRBD1. CDR3 size: 15 residues. Unmatched junction bases numbered 17, after V lost 6 bases and J lost 7 bases. Germline CDR1 is SQVTM and CDR2 is ANQGSEA. The CDR3 here is CSVSTGTADVGGYTF. CDR3 DNA sequence: TGCAGCGTCTCAACCGGGACAGCCGACGTCGGTGGCTACACCTTC.

The rearrangement joins TRBV28 to TRBJ2-1; 15 nucleotides line up with TRBD2. Germline CDR1 and CDR2: MDHEN and SYDVKM. V shed 5 bases, J shed 6 bases, and the junction held 2 bases outside the gene matches. The CDR3 is made up of 15 amino acids. This chain's CDR3 is CASSRTSGRGNEQFF. The CDR3 DNA reads as TGTGCCAGCAGTCGGACTAGCGGGAGGGGCAATGAGCAGTTCTTC.

This chain joins TRBV15 and TRBJ2-1; weak D call: TRBD2 (6 bases). CDR3 length: 15 residues. In germline, CDR1 is LNHNV, CDR2 YYDKDF (reference sequence). V lost 2 bases to trimming and J lost 8 bases, with 16 bases between them. The CDR3 region is CATSRRDSRSDEQFF. Here the CDR3 DNA reads TGTGCCACCAGCAGAAGGGACTCCCGGAGCGATGAGCAGTTCTTC.

V gene TRBV7-6 combines with J gene TRBJ2-1; 16 bases map to TRBD2. CDR1 and CDR2 (germline): SGHVS, FNYEAQ. CDR3 length: 18 residues. V was pared by 5 bases and J by 7 bases, with 11 bases of the junction left unmatched. The CDR3 region has the DNA TGTGCCAGCAGCGGGCCGGGACTAGCGGGGGGGCCGGGGAATGAGCAGTTCTTC. Translation gives CASSGPGLAGGPGNEQFF. Supplemented by reference TRBV7-6 and TRBJ2-1, the full variable domain reads GAGVSQSPRYKVTKRGQDVALRCDPISGHVSLYWYRQALGQGPEFLTYFNYEAQQDKSGLPNDRFSAERPEGSISTLTIQRTEQRDSAMYRCASSGPGLAGGPGNEQFFGPGTRLTVL.

This clone was recorded only once. The V gene is TRBV4-3, the J gene TRBJ1-2; TRBD1 is a possible D gene (6 bases). The CDR3 is made up of 16 amino acids. The V gene's germline CDR1 is LGHNA and CDR2 YSLEER. V was pared by 3 bases and J by 1 base, with 15 bases between. In nucleotides, the CDR3 is TGCGCCAGCAGCCATATTGGACAGACGATTAACTATGGCTACACCTTC. Its protein is CASSHIGQTINYGYTF.

The chain couples TRBV2 to TRBJ2-7; 8 nucleotides match TRBD2. The trim removed 6 bases at V and 2 bases at J, leaving 6 bases unmatched. The CDR3 spans 14 residues. Per the germline V gene, CDR1 is SNHLY and CDR2 is FYNNEI. The CDR3 region is CASSRERGPYEQYF. In DNA form, the CDR3 reads TGTGCCAGCAGCCGAGAGCGGGGGCCCTACGAGCAGTACTTC.

Remarks on this clone: The junction shows a germline mismatch at one end, possibly a read error. This chain connects TRBV28 to TRBJ2-7, with a tentative D call TRBD1 (6 bases). The germline CDR1 and CDR2 sequences are MDHEN and SYDVKM. There are 16 residues in the CDR3. The CDR3 is CAGRRPLQGNPYEQYF. The CDR3 DNA reads as TGTGCCGGCAGAAGACCGCTGCAGGGGAACCCCTACGAGCAGTACTTC.

The chain recombines TRBV6-2 or TRBV6-3 with TRBJ1-5; 7 nucleotides align to TRBD1. V lost 6 bases, J lost 2 bases, and 13 bases stayed unmatched. The CDR3 is made up of 17 amino acids. Germline values: CDR1 MNHEY, CDR2 SVGEGT. The DNA for the CDR3 is TGTGCCAGCAGCCAACGATCTGGACAGGCGCGCAATCAGCCCCAGCATTTT. This encodes CASSQRSGQARNQPQHF.

This chain connects TRBV5-8 to TRBJ2-1, with D possibly matching TRBD1 (6 bases). Trimming removed 1 base at V and 1 base at J, with 9 bases between. CDR3 size: 15 residues. CDR1 is SGHTS and CDR2 is YDEGEE in the germline V gene. The CDR3 sequence is CASSLLQGSYNEQFF. The CDR3 bases are TGTGCCAGCAGCTTGTTACAGGGATCCTACAATGAGCAGTTCTTC.

The chain has TRBV24-1 and TRBJ1-5; D might be TRBD1 (6 bases). Trimming removed 7 bases from V and 2 bases from J, with 26 bases in between. The CDR3 has 19 amino acids. Germline-derived CDR1 and CDR2 are KGHDR and SFDVKD. CDR3 DNA sequence: TGTGCCACCAGGGCTCCGGGACCAGGGGAACTATGGGGCAATCAGCCCCAGCATTTT. Its protein product is CATRAPGPGELWGNQPQHF.

The V and J genes are TRBV6-6 and TRBJ1-4, with TRBD1 matching 10 bases. CDR3 length: 14 residues. In germline, CDR1 is MNHNY, CDR2 SVGAGI (reference sequence). Losses at the gene ends were 6 bases for V and 7 bases for J; bases not matched to a gene: 5. DNA of the CDR3: TGTGCCAGCAGGGGACAGGGGAGTTTTGAAAAACTGTTTTTT. Amino acid sequence: CASRGQGSFEKLFF.

The chain recombines TRBV5-4 with TRBJ2-1; possible D gene TRBD1, 5 bases. V gave up 1 base and J gave up 5 bases, with 10 bases separating them. The CDR3 runs 14 residues. Per germline, CDR1 SGHNT and CDR2 YYREEE (reference sequence). For the CDR3, the DNA is TGTGCCAGCAGCTTGTGGCAGGGTAACAATGAGCAGTTCTTC. Translation: CASSLWQGNNEQFF.

The chain joins TRBV19 to TRBJ2-1, with 8 bases lining up with TRBD2. The CDR3 extends over 16 amino acids. V shed 2 bases and J 2 bases; nucleotides not matched to a gene: 5. Per germline, CDR1 LNHDA and CDR2 SQIVND (reference sequence). CDR3 DNA: TGTGCCAGTAGTATACTAGCGGGCGCAACCTACAATGAGCAGTTCTTC. Translation: CASSILAGATYNEQFF.

The chain is built from TRBV4-1 and TRBJ1-3; D gene ambiguous. The CDR3 loop spans 15 amino acids. V was trimmed by 3 bases and J by 1 base, leaving 10 bases between them. The V gene's germline CDR1 is MGHRA and CDR2 YSYEKL. This CDR3 reads CASSQWAISGNTIYF. Here the CDR3 DNA reads TGCGCCAGCAGCCAGTGGGCAATTTCTGGAAACACCATATATTTT.

The CDR3 loop is CASSQRQRALYNEQFF. CDR3 nucleotide sequence: TGCGCCAGCAGCCAACGTCAGCGGGCCCTCTACAATGAGCAGTTCTTC. This rearrangement joins TRBV4-3 to TRBJ2-1; maybe TRBD2 (6 bases). The CDR3 consists of 16 residues. With 2 bases removed from V and 3 bases from J, the gap between germline ends came to 14 bases. Germline values: CDR1 LGHNA, CDR2 YSLEER.

The chain uses TRBV29-1 and TRBJ1-1; the D is unclear. The CDR3 covers 13 residues. V was shortened by 5 bases and J by 3 bases, with 13 bases between the two germline ends. Germline V gene lookup returns CDR1 SQVTM and CDR2 ANQGSEA. CDR3 nucleotide sequence: TGCAGCGTTCTCCGTCGGGGATACACTGAAGCTTTCTTT. Protein product: CSVLRRGYTEAFF.

This clone was counted a single time. The CDR3 sequence: CASSLFGTGRQETQYF. CDR3 DNA: TGTGCCAGCAGCTTGTTTGGGACAGGGAGACAAGAGACCCAGTACTTC. V gene TRBV5-6 combines with J gene TRBJ2-5, with 9 bases fitting TRBD1. With 1 base clipped from V and 2 bases from J, the junction kept 6 bases outside the gene matches. Germline CDR1 is SGHDT and CDR2 is YYEEEE. The CDR3 length is 16 residues.